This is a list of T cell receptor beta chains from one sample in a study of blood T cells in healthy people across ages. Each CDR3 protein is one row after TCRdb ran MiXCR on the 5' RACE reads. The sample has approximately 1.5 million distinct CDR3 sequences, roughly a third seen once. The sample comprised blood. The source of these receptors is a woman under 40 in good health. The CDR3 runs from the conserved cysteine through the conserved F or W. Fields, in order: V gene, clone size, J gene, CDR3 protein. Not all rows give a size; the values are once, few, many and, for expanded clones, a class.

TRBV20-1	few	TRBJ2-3	CSARRRGETKPPDTQYF
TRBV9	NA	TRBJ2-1	CASSPPTGRGAYNEQFF
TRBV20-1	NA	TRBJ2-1	CSALAGLGNEQFF
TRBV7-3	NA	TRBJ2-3	CASGYQGGGSTDTQYF
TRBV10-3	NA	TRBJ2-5	CATSIAGGPMETQYF
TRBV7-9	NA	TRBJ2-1	CASSSKEGVNEQFF
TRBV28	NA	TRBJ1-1	CATYGGLGRLIEAFF
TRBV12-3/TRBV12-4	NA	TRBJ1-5	CASSLLTGGNQPQHF
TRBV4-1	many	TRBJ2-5	CASSHRMTGGETQYF
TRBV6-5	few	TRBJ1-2	CASRVRESYGYTF
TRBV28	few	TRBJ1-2	CASSFSGDPPGGYTF
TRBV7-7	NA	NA	CASSEGTGGGYEQYF
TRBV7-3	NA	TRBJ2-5	CASSSSSGRETQYF
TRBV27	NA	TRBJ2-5	CASSPGTSGRLEQYF
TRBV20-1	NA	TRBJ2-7	CSATGRVAPYEQYF
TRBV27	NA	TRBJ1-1	CASSHAGTLGTEAFF
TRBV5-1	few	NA	CASSVYSGGTYEQYF
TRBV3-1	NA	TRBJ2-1	CASSQGERGSSYNEQFF
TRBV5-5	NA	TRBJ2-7	CASSVRDRALDGYEQYF
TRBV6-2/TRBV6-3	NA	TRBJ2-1	CASSLGLAGGLDEQFF
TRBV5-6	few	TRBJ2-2	CASSLYRSLGELFF
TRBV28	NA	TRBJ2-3	CASSSGGTSGRDTQYF
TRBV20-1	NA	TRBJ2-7	CSARVQDRSYEQYF
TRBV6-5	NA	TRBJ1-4	CASSTTLTGEKLFF
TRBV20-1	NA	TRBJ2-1	CSATSDSPTLAGGPYNEQFF
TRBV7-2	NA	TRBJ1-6	CASIESGTGNSPPHF
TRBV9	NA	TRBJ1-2	CASSVKSGFHGYTF
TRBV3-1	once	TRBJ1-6	CASSQSGVYNSPLHF
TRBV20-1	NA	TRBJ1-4	CGARTRPEKLFF
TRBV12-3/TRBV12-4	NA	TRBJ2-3	CASSGDRGNTQYF
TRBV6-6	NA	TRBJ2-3	CASRLSAGGPTGTQYF
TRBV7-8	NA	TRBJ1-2	CASSLSASSNYGYTF
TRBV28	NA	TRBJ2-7	CASSVPGQNSYEQYF
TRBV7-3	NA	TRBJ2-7	CASSPMVGQLYEQYF
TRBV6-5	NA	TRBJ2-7	CASSFRDRPYEQYF
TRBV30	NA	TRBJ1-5	CAWTPQTTRNQPQHF
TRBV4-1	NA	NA	CASSPLSGTSGRLSYNEQYF
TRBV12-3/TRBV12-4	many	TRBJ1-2	CASSRDTNYGYTF
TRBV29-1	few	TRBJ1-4	CSAQQGAGEKRFF
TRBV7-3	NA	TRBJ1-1	CASSFRGADTEAFF
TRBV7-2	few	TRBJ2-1	CASSVQGQNTYNEQFF
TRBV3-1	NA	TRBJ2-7	CASRPKSSYEQYF
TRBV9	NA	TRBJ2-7	CASSGGLYPGLAYEQYF
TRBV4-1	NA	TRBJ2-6	CASSGLGAGANVLTF
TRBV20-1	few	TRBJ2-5	CSARRVEETQYF
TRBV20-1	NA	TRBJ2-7	CSALGQGLSYEQYF
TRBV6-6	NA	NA	CASSYPAGGLRAYEQYF
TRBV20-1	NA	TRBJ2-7	CSAEGTGTHEQYF
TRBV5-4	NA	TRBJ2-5	CACSKTDQETQYF
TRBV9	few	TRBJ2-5	CASSVALGGGQETQYF
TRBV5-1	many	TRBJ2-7	CASSNSPGYEQYF
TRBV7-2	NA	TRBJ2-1	CASSGSRGSSYNEQFF
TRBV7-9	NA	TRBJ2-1	CASSPGLGGRHQYNEQFF
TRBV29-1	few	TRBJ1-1	CSAHIYSGTEAFF
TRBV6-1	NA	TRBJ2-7	CASSRSSGGSPYEQYF
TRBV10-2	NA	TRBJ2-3	CASTTLAGTPTDTQYF
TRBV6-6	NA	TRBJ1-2	CASSYGSAYGYTF
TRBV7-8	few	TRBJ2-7	CASSYRQGIYEQYF
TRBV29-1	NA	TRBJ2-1	CSVIRTSLISNEQFF
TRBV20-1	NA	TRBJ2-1	CSARPPSGGLNEQFF